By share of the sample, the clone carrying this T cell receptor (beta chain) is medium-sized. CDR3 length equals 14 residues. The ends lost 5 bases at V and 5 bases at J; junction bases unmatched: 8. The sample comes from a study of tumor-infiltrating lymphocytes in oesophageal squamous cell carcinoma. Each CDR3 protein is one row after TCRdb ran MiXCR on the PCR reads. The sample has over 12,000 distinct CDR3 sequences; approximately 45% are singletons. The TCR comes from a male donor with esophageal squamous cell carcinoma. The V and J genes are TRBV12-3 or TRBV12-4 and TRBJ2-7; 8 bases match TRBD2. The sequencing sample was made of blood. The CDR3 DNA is TGTGCCAGCAGTAAACCGGGAGGGAGAGACGAGCAGTACTTC. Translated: CASSKPGGRDEQYF.